This T cell receptor beta chain was found in a study of cytomegalovirus exposure and HLA in healthy donors. Study-level points and caveats: The study put some 150 TCR beta chains on its list as cytomegalovirus-associated. One variant, a missense change in DCLRE1C, was linked in a later analysis to TCR beta V- and J-gene trimming.

The ends lost 2 bases at V and 6 bases at J; junction bases unmatched: 7. This CDR3 has 14 residues. CDR1 is SGHAT and CDR2 is FQNNGV in the germline V gene. Comment on this clone: Its target is not known.

The PCR made use of 60 Vbeta and 13 Jbeta primers. The assay was immunoSEQ multiplex PCR, and TCRdb's table has in-frame clones only and misses some. This sample has roughly 200,000 clones, with about 85% found just once. This clonotype originated in a boy under 10 years old in good health and CMV-seronegative. The chain recombines TRBV11-2 with TRBJ2-7; 7 nucleotides align to TRBD1. Sequencing was performed on PBMCs. The CDR3 spells CASSLPTTGTEQYF. In DNA, the CDR3 is TGTGCCAGCAGCTTACCAACGACAGGGACCGAGCAGTACTTC.